This T cell receptor beta chain emerged from a study of shared clonotypes between healthy human individuals. This CDR3 has 15 residues. Recent vaccinations or acute infections were absent in the healthy HIV-negative adult donors. Unsorted samples used tens of millions of PBMCs for genomic DNA. PCR replicates from unsorted PBMC used approximately 300 ng DNA, and this amount was approximately 30,000 T cell genomes. Clones were read by immunoSEQ multiplex PCR, and TCRdb kept only the in-frame ones, dropping some. The sample records under 600,000 clones, around 80% being singletons. Material: PBMCs. V is TRBV12-2 and J is TRBJ2-7. TRBV12-2 is a recognized pseudogene. This clonotype was sampled from a woman aged 40-49 years in good health. Some clones in this sample may be carry-over from other donors' samples. CDR3 residues: CAGRVPQEPTYEQYF. The DNA of the CDR3 is TGTGCAGGTCGCGTTCCCCAAGAACCGACCTACGAGCAGTACTTC.